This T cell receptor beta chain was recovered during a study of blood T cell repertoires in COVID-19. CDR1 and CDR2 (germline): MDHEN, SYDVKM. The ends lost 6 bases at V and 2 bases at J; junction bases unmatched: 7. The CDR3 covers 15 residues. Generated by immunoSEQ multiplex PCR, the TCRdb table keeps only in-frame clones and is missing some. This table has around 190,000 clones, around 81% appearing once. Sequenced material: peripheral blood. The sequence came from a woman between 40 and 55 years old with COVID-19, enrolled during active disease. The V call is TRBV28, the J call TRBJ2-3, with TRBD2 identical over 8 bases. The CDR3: CASSSTSGPTDTQYF. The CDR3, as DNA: TGTGCCAGCAGCTCAACTAGCGGCCCCACAGATACGCAGTATTTT.